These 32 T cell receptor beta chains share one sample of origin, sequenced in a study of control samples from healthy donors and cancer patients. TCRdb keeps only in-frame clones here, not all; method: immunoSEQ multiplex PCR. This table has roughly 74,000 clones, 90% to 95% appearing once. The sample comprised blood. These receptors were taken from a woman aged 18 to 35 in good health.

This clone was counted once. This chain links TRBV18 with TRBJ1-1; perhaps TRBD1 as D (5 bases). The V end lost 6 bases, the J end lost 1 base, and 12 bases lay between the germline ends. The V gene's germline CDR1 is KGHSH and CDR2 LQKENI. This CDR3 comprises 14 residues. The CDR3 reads CASSWSGRNTEAFF. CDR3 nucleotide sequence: TGTGCCAGCTCTTGGTCGGGGCGGAACACTGAAGCTTTCTTT.

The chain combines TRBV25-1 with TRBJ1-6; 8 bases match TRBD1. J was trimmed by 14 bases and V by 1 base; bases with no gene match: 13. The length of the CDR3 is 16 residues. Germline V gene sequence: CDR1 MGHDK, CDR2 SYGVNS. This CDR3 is CASSEFKTGDVGTLHF. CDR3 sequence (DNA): TGTGCCAGCAGTGAATTTAAGACAGGGGACGTGGGTACCCTCCACTTT.

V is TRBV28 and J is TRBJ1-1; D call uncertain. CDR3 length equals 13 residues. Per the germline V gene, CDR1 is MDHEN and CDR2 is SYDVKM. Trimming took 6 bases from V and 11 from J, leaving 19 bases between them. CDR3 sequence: CASSTSPGLRAFF. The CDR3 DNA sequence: TGTGCCAGCAGCACCTCGCCCGGCTTAAGGGCTTTCTTT.

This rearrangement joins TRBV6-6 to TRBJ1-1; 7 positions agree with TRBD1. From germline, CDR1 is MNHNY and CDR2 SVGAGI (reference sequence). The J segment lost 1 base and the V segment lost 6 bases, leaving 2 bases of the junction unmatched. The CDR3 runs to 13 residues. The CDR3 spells CASRWTGNTEAFF. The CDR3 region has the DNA TGTGCCAGCAGGTGGACAGGGAACACTGAAGCTTTCTTT.

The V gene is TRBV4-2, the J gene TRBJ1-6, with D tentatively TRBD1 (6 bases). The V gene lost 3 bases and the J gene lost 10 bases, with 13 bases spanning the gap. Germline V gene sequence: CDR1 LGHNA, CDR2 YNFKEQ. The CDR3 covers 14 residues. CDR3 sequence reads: CASSQGGDTSPLHF. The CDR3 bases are TGTGCCAGCAGCCAGGGTGGGGACACCTCACCCCTCCACTTT.

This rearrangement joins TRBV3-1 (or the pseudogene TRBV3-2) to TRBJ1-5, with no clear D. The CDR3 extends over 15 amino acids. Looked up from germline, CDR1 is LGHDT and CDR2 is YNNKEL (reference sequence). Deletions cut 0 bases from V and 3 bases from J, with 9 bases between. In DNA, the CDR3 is TGTGCCAGCAGCCAAGACCTAGGGTACAATCAGCCCCAGCATTTT. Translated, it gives CASSQDLGYNQPQHF.

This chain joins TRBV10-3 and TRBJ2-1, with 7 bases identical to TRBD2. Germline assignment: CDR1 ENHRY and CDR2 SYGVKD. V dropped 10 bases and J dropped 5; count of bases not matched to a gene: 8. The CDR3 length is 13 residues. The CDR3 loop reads CATDGGTDNEQFF. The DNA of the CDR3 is TGTGCCACGGACGGGGGGACCGACAATGAGCAGTTCTTC.

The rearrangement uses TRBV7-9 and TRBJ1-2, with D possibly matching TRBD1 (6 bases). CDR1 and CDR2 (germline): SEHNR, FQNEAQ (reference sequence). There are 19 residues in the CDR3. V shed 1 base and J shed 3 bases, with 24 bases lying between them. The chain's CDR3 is CASSLEGVVGAGGDYGYTF. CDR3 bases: TGTGCCAGCAGCTTAGAGGGTGTAGTGGGGGCCGGGGGCGACTATGGCTACACCTTC. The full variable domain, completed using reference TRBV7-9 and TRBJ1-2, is DTGVSQNPRHKITKRGQNVTFRCDPISEHNRLYWYRQTLGQGPEFLTYFQNEAQLEKSRLLSDRFSAERPKGSFSTLEIQRTEQGDSAMYLCASSLEGVVGAGGDYGYTFGSGTRLTVV.

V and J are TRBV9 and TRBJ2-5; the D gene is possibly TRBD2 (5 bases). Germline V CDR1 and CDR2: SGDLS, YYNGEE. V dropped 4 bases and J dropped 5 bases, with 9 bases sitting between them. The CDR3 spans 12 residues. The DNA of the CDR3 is TGTGCCAGCAGCCGGCCGGGGGAGACCCAGTACTTC. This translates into CASSRPGETQYF.

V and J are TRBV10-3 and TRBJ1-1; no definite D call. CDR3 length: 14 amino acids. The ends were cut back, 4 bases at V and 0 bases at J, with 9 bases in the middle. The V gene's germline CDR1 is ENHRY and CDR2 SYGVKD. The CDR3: CAISGTALNTEAFF. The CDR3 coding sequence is TGTGCCATCAGTGGTACGGCTTTGAACACTGAAGCTTTCTTT.

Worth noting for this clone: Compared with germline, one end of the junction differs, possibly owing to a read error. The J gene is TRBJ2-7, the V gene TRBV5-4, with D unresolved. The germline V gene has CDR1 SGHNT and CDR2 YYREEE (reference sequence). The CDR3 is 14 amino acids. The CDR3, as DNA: TGTGCCAGCAGCTTTAAGGTCTTCTCCGACGAGCAGTACTTC. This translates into CASSFKVFSDEQYF.

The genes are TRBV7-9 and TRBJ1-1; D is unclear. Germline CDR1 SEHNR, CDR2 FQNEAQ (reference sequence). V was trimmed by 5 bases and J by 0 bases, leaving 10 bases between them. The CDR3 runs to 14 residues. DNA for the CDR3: TGTGCCAGCAGCGAAACCGGGTTGAACACTGAAGCTTTCTTT. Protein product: CASSETGLNTEAFF. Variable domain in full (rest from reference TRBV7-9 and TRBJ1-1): DTGVSQNPRHKITKRGQNVTFRCDPISEHNRLYWYRQTLGQGPEFLTYFQNEAQLEKSRLLSDRFSAERPKGSFSTLEIQRTEQGDSAMYLCASSETGLNTEAFFGQGTRLTVV.

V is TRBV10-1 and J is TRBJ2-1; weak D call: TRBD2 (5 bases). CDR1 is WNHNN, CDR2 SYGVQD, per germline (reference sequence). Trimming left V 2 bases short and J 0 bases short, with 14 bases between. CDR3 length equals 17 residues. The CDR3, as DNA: TGCGCCAGCAGTGAGGCCCCTGGGGAGAGCTCCTACAATGAGCAGTTCTTC. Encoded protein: CASSEAPGESSYNEQFF.

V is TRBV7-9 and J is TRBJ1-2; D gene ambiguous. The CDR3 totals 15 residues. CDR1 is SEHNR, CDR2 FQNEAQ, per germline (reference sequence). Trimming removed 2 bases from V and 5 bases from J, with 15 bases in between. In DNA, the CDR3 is TGTGCCAGCAGCTTAACCGTTACGGACGCATATGGCTACACCTTC. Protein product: CASSLTVTDAYGYTF. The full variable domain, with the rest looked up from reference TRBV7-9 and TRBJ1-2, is DTGVSQNPRHKITKRGQNVTFRCDPISEHNRLYWYRQTLGQGPEFLTYFQNEAQLEKSRLLSDRFSAERPKGSFSTLEIQRTEQGDSAMYLCASSLTVTDAYGYTFGSGTRLTVV.

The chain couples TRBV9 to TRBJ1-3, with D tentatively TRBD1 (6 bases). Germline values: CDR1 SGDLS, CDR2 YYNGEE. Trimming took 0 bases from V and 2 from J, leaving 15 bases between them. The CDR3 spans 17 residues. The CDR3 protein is CASSVEGQGLAGNTIYF. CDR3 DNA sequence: TGTGCCAGCAGCGTAGAGGGGCAGGGGTTGGCTGGAAACACCATATATTTT.

CDR3 amino acids: CASSAHRDRGSNTQYF. The CDR3 DNA sequence: TGTGCCAGCAGTGCTCACCGGGACAGGGGCTCAAATACGCAGTATTTT. The chain uses TRBV27 and TRBJ2-3; TRBD1 matches at 10 bases. The CDR3 extends over 16 amino acids. Germline CDR1 and CDR2: MNHEY and SMNVEV (reference sequence). Germline trimming cut 5 bases from V and 7 bases from J; bases unmatched to any gene: 12.

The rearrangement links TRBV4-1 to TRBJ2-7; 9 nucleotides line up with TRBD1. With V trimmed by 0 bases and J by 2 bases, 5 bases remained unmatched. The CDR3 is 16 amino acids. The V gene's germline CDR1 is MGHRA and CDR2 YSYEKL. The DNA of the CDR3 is TGCGCCAGCAGCCAAGAAGGTCGGGACAGGGCCTACGAGCAGTACTTC. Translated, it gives CASSQEGRDRAYEQYF.

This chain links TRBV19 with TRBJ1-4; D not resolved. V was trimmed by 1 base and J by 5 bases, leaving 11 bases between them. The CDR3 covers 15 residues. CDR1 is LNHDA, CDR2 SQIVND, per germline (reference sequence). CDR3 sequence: CASSIVLAKNEKLFF. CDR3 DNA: TGTGCCAGTAGTATAGTATTGGCAAAGAATGAAAAACTGTTTTTT.

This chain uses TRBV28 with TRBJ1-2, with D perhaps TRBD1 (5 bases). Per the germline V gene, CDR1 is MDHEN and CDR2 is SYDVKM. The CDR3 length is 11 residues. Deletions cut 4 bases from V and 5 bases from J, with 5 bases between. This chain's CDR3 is CASSSGYGYTF. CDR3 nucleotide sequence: TGTGCCAGCAGTTCAGGGTATGGCTACACCTTC.

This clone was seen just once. The chain's CDR3 is CATSRTYPFPGLAGVAYEQYF. The CDR3, as DNA: TGTGCCACCAGCAGAACCTACCCATTCCCGGGACTAGCGGGAGTCGCCTACGAGCAGTACTTC. This chain links TRBV15 with TRBJ2-7; TRBD2 matches at 14 bases. The junction had 17 bases not matched to a gene; V was cut back by 2 bases and J by 2 bases. Per the germline V gene, CDR1 is LNHNV and CDR2 is YYDKDF (reference sequence). CDR3 length: 21 amino acids.

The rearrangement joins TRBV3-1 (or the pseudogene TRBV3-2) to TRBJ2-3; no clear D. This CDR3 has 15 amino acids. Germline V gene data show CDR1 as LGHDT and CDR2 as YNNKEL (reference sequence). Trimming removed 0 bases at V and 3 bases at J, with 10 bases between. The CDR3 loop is CASSQEDSVTDTQYF. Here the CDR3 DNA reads TGTGCCAGCAGCCAAGAAGATTCGGTGACAGATACGCAGTATTTT.

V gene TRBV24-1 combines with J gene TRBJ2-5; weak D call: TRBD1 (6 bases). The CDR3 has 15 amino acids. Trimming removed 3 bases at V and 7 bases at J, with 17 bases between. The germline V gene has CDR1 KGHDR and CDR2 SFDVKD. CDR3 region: CATSDPRGGSGTQYF. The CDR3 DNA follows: TGTGCCACCAGTGATCCTCGAGGGGGATCGGGGACCCAGTACTTC.

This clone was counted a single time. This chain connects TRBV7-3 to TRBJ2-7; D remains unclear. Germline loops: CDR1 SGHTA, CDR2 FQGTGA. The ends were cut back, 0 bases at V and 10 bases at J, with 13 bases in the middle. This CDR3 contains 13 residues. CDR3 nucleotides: TGTGCCAGCAGCTTAACGGGCGGTTTAGAACAGTACTTC. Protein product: CASSLTGGLEQYF.

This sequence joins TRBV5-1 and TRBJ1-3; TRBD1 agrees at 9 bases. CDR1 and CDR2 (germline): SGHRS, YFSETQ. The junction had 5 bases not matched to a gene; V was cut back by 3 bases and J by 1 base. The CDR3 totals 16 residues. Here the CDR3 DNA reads TGCGCCAGCAGCTACACCGGGACAGGGTCTGGAAACACCATATATTTT. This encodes CASSYTGTGSGNTIYF.

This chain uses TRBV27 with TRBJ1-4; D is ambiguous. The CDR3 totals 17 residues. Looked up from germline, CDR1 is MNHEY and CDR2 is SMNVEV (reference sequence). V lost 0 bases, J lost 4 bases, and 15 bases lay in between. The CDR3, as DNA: TGTGCCAGCAGTTTATCCGGGTGGGGTAGGAGTAATGAAAAACTGTTTTTT. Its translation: CASSLSGWGRSNEKLFF.

CDR3 loop: CASSQERVSYEQYF. CDR3 DNA sequence: TGTGCCAGCAGCCAAGAGCGGGTGAGCTACGAGCAGTACTTC. The chain combines TRBV14 with TRBJ2-7; D is possibly TRBD2 (5 bases). V was clipped by 0 bases and J by 3 bases, with 9 bases between them. Germline CDR1 SGHDN, CDR2 FVKESK. The CDR3 spans 14 residues.

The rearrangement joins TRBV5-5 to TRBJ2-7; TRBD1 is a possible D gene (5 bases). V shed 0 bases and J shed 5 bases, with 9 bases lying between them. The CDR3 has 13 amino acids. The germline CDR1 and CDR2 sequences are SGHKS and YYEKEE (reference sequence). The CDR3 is CASSLETVNEQYF. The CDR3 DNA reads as TGTGCCAGCAGCTTGGAGACAGTAAACGAGCAGTACTTC. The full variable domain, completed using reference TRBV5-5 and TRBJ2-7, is DAGVTQSPTHLIKTRGQQVTLRCSPISGHKSVSWYQQVLGQGPQFIFQYYEKEERGRGNFPDRFSARQFPNYSSELNVNALLLGDSALYLCASSLETVNEQYFGPGTRLTVT.

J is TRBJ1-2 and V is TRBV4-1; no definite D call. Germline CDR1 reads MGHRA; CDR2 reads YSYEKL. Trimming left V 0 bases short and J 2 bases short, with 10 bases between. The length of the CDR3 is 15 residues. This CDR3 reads CASSQDWGGNYGYTF. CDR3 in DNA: TGCGCCAGCAGCCAAGACTGGGGTGGGAACTATGGCTACACCTTC.

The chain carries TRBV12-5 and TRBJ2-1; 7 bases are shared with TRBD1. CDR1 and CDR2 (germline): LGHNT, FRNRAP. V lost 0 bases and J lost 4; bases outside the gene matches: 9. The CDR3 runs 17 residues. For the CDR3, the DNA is TGTGCTAGTGGTTTGGTACAGGGGTCGGGAATATACAATGAGCAGTTCTTC. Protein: CASGLVQGSGIYNEQFF.

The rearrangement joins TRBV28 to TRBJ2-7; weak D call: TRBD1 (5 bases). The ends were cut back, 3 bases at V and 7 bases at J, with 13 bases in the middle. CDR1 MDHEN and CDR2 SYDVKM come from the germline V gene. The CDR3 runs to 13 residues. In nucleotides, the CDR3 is TGTGCCAGCAGTTTCTCGGGTCGGACAGAGCAGTACTTC. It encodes CASSFSGRTEQYF.

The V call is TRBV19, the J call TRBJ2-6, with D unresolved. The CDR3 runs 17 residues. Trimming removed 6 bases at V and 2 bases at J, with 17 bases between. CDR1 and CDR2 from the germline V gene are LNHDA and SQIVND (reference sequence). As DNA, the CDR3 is TGTGCCAGTAGCTCCCCCGGTGGGAATCCTGGGGCCAACGTCCTGACTTTC. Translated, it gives CASSSPGGNPGANVLTF.

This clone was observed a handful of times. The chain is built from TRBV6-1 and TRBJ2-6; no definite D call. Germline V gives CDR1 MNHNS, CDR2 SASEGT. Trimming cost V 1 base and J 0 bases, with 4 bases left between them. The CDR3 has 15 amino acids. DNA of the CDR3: TGTGCCAGCAGTGAAGAGGACTCTGGGGCCAACGTCCTGACTTTC. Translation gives CASSEEDSGANVLTF.